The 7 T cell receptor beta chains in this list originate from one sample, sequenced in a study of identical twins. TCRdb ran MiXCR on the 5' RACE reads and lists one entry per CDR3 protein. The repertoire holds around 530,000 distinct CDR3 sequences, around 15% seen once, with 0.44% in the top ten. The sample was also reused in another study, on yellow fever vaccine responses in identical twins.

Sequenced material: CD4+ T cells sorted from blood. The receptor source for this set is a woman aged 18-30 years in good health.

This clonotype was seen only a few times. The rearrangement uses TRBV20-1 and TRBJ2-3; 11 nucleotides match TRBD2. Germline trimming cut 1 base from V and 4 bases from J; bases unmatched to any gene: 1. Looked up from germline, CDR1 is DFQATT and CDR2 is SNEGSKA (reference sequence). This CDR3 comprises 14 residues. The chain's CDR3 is CSARVAGGSDTQYF. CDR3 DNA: TGCAGTGCTAGAGTAGCGGGGGGGTCAGATACGCAGTATTTT.

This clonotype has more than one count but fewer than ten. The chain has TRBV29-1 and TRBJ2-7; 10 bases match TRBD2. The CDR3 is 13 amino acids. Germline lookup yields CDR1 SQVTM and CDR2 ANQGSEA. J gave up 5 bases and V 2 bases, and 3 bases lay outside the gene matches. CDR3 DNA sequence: TGCAGCGTTGAAAATCTAGCGGGAGACGAGCAGTACTTC. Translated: CSVENLAGDEQYF.

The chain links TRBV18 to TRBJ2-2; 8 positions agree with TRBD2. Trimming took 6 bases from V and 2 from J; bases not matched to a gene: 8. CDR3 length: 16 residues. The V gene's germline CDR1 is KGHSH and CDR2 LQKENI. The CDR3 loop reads CASSQRSGTNTGELFF. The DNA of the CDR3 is TGTGCCAGCTCCCAACGTAGCGGGACCAACACCGGGGAGCTGTTTTTT.

CDR3 protein: CASSFGFPLLAVMPANTGELFF. CDR3 coding DNA: TGTGCCAGCAGCTTTGGCTTCCCCTTACTAGCGGTCATGCCCGCGAACACCGGGGAGCTGTTTTTT. The chain is built from TRBV5-4 and TRBJ2-2; TRBD2 matches at 8 bases. The junction had 21 bases not matched to a gene; V was cut back by 2 bases and J by 0 bases. Germline CDR1 is SGHNT and CDR2 is YYREEE (reference sequence). This CDR3 has 22 amino acids.

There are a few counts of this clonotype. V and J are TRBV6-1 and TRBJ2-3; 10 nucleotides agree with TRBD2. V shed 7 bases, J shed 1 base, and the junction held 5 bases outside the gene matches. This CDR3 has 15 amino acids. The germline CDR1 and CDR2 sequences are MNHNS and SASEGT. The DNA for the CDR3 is TGTGCCAGCACGAGCGGGAGGGCCGGCACAGATACGCAGTATTTT. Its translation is CASTSGRAGTDTQYF.

Written as DNA, the CDR3 is TGTGCCACCAGTGATTTTCTCATTACAGATACGCAGTATTTT. Amino acids: CATSDFLITDTQYF. The rearrangement links TRBV24-1 to TRBJ2-3; D unresolved. CDR3 size: 14 residues. V lost 1 base and J 3 bases, leaving 7 bases between the germline ends. The germline V gene encodes CDR1 KGHDR and CDR2 SFDVKD.

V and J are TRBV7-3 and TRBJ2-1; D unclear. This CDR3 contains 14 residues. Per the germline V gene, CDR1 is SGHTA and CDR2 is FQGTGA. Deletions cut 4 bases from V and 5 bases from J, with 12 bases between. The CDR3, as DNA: TGTGCCAGCAGCTCGCCGGCGCTAAACAATGAGCAGTTCTTC. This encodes CASSSPALNNEQFF.